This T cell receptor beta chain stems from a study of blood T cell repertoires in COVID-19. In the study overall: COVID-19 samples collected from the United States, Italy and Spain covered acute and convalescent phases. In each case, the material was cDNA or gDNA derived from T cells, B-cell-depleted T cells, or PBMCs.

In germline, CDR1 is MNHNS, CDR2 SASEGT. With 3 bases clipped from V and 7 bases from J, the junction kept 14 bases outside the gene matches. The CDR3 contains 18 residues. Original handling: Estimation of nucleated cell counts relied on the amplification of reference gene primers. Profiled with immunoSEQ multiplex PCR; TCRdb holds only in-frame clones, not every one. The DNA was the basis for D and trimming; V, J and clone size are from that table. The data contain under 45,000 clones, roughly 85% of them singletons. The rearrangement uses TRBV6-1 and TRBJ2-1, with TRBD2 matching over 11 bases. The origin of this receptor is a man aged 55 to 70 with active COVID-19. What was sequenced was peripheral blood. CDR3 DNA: TGTGCCAGCAGTGATCGGGCCTTTAGCGGGAGGGCGGAGAATGAGCAGTTCTTC. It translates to CASSDRAFSGRAENEQFF.